The TCR beta chain under discussion was sequenced for a study of cytomegalovirus exposure and HLA in healthy donors. V lost 4 bases, J lost 6 bases, and 14 bases stayed unmatched. The CDR3 has 18 amino acids. Germline V CDR1 and CDR2: KGHSH, LQKENI. Study outcomes and limitations: Presence/absence analyses supposed approximately even sequencing depth among donors. A few chains tied to CMV proved CMV antigen-specific in vitro. Later analysis suggested links between common viral pathogens and several top significant clusters.

Healthy bone marrow donors supplied every sample. 60 Vbeta and 13 Jbeta primers were used in PCR. TCRdb's copy holds only in-frame clones and misses some; the assay was immunoSEQ multiplex PCR. The sample includes roughly 110,000 clones, roughly 80% of them seen just once. Of note for this clone: Its antigen remains unknown.

The clonotype comes from a man in his fifties or sixties in good health and CMV-seronegative. The rearrangement uses TRBV18 and TRBJ1-5; 11 nucleotides agree with TRBD1. The specimen was PBMCs. This chain's CDR3 is CASSLNSGQGAVGQPQHF. For the CDR3, the DNA is TGTGCCAGCTCACTCAATTCCGGACAGGGGGCGGTCGGTCAGCCCCAGCATTTT.